This TCR beta chain was profiled in a study of blood T cell repertoires in COVID-19 (dated by TCRdb to about 2020). Study-wide context: Samples covering the acute and convalescent phases of COVID-19 were provided by collaborators in the United States, Italy and Spain. The prospective study material was composed of cDNA or gDNA derived from T cells, B-cell-depleted T cells, or PBMCs. The dataset comprised deeply sampled blood TCRbeta repertoires from subjects exposed to, actively infected with, or recovered from COVID-19. The repertoires were made available in a free public database intended to serve as a resource for research on the immune response to SARS-CoV-2. Samples were obtained from the ongoing ImmuneRACE study (first 160 participants) and from about 1,300 subjects provided by 6 global collaborators. The sample metadata nearly always contained a de-identified subject ID, COVID-19 status, age in years and sex. HLA class I and class II types, where available, came from metadata supplied by the sample provider rather than from assay-based typing. What the work shows at the level of the full study, not this receptor alone: The amount of clinical and demographic metadata varied by source and participant and was provided uncurated.

V has 4 bases trimmed and J has 10 bases trimmed; junction bases matching no gene number 7. The CDR3, from cysteine to phenylalanine, totals 14 residues. The retained sequence is limited to the CDR3, 42 bases, with the frame set at the first base. From a lookup of the germline V gene, CDR1 and CDR2 are MNHEY and SVGAGI. TCRbeta CDR3 regions were amplified from genomic DNA using the immunoSEQ Assay, a bias-controlled multiplex PCR. From the authors' description of their analysis: Within the assay, amplification of reference gene primers was used to estimate how many nucleated cells each sample contained. To quantify the absolute abundance of each unique TCRbeta CDR3 rearrangement, sequence reads were collapsed and filtered. Productive Simpson clonality was computed per sample as the square root of Simpson's diversity index over productive rearrangements. Drawn from immuneACCESS, this table holds only the in-frame rearrangements with V and J called that TCRdb kept. Clones are partly lost; checked studies trace under half to an unresolved V gene and leave the rest unexplained. The V and J calls and the clone size are those of that table, but D and trimming were determined from the DNA. The sample table shows 45,000 to 55,000 clones, and 84% are seen once. 4% to 5.5% of the sample is taken by the ten largest.

The collaborating institutions used their own protocols to collect whole blood in K2EDTA tubes. For TCRbeta analysis, collaborator samples were shipped as frozen whole blood, as isolated PBMCs, or as DNA extracted from either sample type. With regard to this clone: The specificity of this receptor is unknown. Base qualities are missing; no much larger clone stands one base away.

Input material: peripheral blood. The sequence derives from a man aged 50-59 years with active COVID-19. The rearranged chain carries TRBV6-5 and TRBJ2-1; a stretch of 10 junction bases matches TRBD2. The CDR3 reads CASSSPGLAREQFF. The DNA is as follows: TGTGCCAGCAGTTCTCCGGGACTAGCGCGGGAGCAGTTCTTC.